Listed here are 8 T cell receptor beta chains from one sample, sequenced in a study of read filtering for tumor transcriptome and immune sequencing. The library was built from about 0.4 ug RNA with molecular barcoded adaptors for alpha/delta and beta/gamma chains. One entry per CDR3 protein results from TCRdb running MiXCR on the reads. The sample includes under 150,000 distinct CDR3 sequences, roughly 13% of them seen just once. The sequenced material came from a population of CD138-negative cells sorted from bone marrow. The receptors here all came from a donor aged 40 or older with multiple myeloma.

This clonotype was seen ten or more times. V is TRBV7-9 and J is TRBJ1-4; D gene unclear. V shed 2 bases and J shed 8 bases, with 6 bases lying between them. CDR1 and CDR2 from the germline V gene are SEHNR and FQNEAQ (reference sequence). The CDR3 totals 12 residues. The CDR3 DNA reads TGTGCCAGCAGCTTATATGAGGAAAAACTGTTTTTT. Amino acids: CASSLYEEKLFF.

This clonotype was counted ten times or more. CDR3 residues: CASSPSYRGLYNEQFF. The CDR3, as DNA: TGCGCCAGCAGCCCCTCTTACAGGGGCCTCTACAATGAGCAGTTCTTC. The rearrangement uses TRBV5-1 and TRBJ2-1; 7 bases line up with TRBD1. The junction had 10 bases not matched to a gene; V was cut back by 4 bases and J by 3 bases. The CDR3 spans 16 residues. From germline, CDR1 is SGHRS and CDR2 YFSETQ.

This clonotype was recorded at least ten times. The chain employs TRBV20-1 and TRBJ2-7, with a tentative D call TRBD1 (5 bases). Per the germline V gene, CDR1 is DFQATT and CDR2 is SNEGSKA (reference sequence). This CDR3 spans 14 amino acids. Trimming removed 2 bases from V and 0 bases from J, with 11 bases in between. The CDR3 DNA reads TGCAGTGCTAGACCTAAAACAGGCTCCTACGAGCAGTACTTC. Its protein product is CSARPKTGSYEQYF.

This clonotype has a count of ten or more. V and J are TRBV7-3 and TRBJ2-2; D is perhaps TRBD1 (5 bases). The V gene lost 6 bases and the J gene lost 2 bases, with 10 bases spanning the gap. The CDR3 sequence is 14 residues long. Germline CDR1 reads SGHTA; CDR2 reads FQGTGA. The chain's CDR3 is CASRRQGNTGELFF. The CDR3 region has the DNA TGTGCCAGCAGGCGGCAGGGAAACACCGGGGAGCTGTTTTTT.

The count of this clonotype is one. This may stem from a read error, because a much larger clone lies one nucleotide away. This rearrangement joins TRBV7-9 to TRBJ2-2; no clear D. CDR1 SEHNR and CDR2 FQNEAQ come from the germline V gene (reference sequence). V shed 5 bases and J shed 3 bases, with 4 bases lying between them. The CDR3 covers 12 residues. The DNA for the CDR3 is TGTGCCAGCAGCACGGACACCGGGGAGCTGTTTTTT. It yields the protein CASSTDTGELFF.

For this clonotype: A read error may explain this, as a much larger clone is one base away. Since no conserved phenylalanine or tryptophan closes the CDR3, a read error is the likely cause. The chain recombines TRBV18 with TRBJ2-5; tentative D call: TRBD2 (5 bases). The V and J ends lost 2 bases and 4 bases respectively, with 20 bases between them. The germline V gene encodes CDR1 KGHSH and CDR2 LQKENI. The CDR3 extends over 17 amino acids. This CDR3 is CASSPVVGRTGGETQYP. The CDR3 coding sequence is TGTGCCAGCTCACCAGTTGTTGGGCGGACTGGCGGAGAGACCCAGTACCCC.

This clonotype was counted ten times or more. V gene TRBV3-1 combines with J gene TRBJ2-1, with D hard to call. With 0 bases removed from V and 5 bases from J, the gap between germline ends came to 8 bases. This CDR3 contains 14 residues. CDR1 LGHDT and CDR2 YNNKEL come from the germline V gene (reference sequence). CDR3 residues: CASSQDRVNNEQFF. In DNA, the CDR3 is TGTGCCAGCAGCCAAGATCGCGTCAACAATGAGCAGTTCTTC.

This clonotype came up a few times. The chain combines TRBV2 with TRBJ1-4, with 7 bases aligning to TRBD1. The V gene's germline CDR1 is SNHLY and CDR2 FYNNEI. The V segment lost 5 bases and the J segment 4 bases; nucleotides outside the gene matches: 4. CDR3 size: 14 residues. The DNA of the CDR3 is TGTGCCAGCAGTTCCGGGACAGATAATGAAAAACTGTTTTTT. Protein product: CASSSGTDNEKLFF.